What follows are 21 T cell receptor beta chains derived from one specimen sequenced in a study of blood T cells in healthy people across ages. Using a J-beta primer mix together with a sample-barcoded 5' primer, a second PCR was run for roughly 6 to 11 cycles. TCRdb redid the calling of the 5' RACE reads with MiXCR, one entry per CDR3 protein. The sample yields 910,000 or so distinct CDR3 sequences, roughly half seen once. Sequencing was performed on blood. The receptors here all came from a woman aged 55-75 years in good health.

Many counts were recorded for this clonotype. V usage is TRBV29-1 and J usage is TRBJ2-5; unclear D gene. The CDR3 spans 12 residues. Per the germline V gene, CDR1 is SQVTM and CDR2 is ANQGSEA. With 4 bases removed from V and 0 bases from J, the gap between germline ends came to 6 bases. The CDR3 coding sequence is TGCAGCGTTGGGTGGAACCAAGAGACCCAGTACTTC. This gives the protein CSVGWNQETQYF.

The rearrangement joins TRBV29-1 to TRBJ2-5; perhaps TRBD1 as D (6 bases). TRBJ2-7 matches the DNA end more closely, so the J call is doubtful. This CDR3 has 14 amino acids. Germline V gene lookup returns CDR1 SQVTM and CDR2 ANQGSEA. DNA of the CDR3: TGCAGCGTTGCCGAAACCGGACAGAACTACGAGCAGTACTTC. Translating it yields CSVAETGQNYEQYF.

The genes are TRBV6-6 and TRBJ2-7, with unresolved D. This CDR3 has 12 amino acids. In germline, CDR1 is MNHNY, CDR2 SVGAGI (reference sequence). Trimming removed 4 bases at V and 7 bases at J, with 11 bases between. DNA of the CDR3: TGTGCCAGCAGTTGCTCCGTACAGGAGCAGTACTTC. Residues: CASSCSVQEQYF.

The chain links TRBV10-1 to TRBJ2-1; maybe TRBD2 (6 bases). Trimming removed 2 bases at V and 4 bases at J, with 12 bases between. The CDR3 contains 15 residues. Germline assignment: CDR1 WNHNN and CDR2 SYGVQD (reference sequence). CDR3 sequence reads: CASSENLAAYNEQFF. The CDR3 nucleotides are TGCGCCAGCAGTGAGAATTTAGCGGCATACAATGAGCAGTTCTTC.

This clonotype was recorded only once. The chain recombines TRBV27 with TRBJ2-7, with 7 bases identical to TRBD1. Germline assignment: CDR1 MNHEY and CDR2 SMNVEV (reference sequence). There are 14 residues in the CDR3. J gave up 2 bases and V 0 bases, and 1 base lay outside the gene matches. The DNA of the CDR3 is TGTGCCAGCAGTTTATCTGGACAGGCCTACGAGCAGTACTTC. Encoded protein: CASSLSGQAYEQYF.

In regard to this clonotype: Mismatch with germline at one junction end may stem from a read error. The V gene is TRBV4-1, the J gene TRBJ1-2, with TRBD1 matching over 8 bases. The CDR3 runs to 15 residues. The germline V gene has CDR1 MGHRA and CDR2 YSYEKL. The CDR3 reads CASSQAGRGLSGYTF. The CDR3 bases are TGCGCCAGCAGTCAAGCGGGCAGGGGGCTCTCTGGCTACACCTTC.

The table lists this clonotype with many counts. V is TRBV29-1 and J is TRBJ2-5, with 7 bases lining up with TRBD1. The CDR3 has 13 residues. Trimming at V came to 3 bases and at J to 2 bases, leaving 3 bases not matched to a gene. Germline values: CDR1 SQVTM, CDR2 ANQGSEA. CDR3 sequence: CSVERGRQETQYF. CDR3 sequence (DNA): TGCAGCGTTGAGAGGGGGCGGCAAGAGACCCAGTACTTC.

This clonotype was seen just once. This chain links TRBV7-8 with TRBJ2-5, with D hard to call. V lost 5 bases to trimming and J lost 11 bases, with 24 bases between them. Germline V gene sequence: CDR1 SGHVS, CDR2 FQNEAQ. The CDR3 consists of 15 residues. The CDR3 DNA sequence: TGTGCCAGCAGCGCCGGGCGGCAGAGATACAATGAGCAGTACTTC. As protein: CASSAGRQRYNEQYF.

A few counts support this clonotype. The rearrangement uses TRBV4-1 and TRBJ1-4; no firm D call. The CDR3 is made up of 15 amino acids. Germline V gene data show CDR1 as MGHRA and CDR2 as YSYEKL. V gave up 3 bases and J gave up 4 bases, with 12 bases separating them. The CDR3 DNA sequence: TGCGCCAGCAGCCAGCTGGTTTTAGATAATGAAAAACTGTTTTTT. Translation gives CASSQLVLDNEKLFF.

This clonotype was counted a few times. The chain's CDR3 is CASSQGTGNTEAFF. For the CDR3, the DNA is TGTGCCAGTTCACAGGGTACCGGGAACACTGAAGCTTTCTTT. The chain carries TRBV27 and TRBJ1-1, with D perhaps TRBD1 (6 bases). V gave up 9 bases and J gave up 1 base, with 15 bases separating them. The CDR3 runs to 14 residues. CDR1 is MNHEY and CDR2 is SMNVEV in the germline V gene (reference sequence).

This sequence joins TRBV30 and TRBJ2-4; D not certain. CDR3 length: 14 amino acids. Trimming shortened V by 4 bases and J by 1 base, and 11 bases separated the two germline ends. Germline assignment: CDR1 GTSNPN and CDR2 SVGIG (reference sequence). The CDR3: CAWTAARAKNIQYF. CDR3 coding DNA: TGTGCCTGGACTGCGGCTCGGGCCAAAAACATTCAGTACTTC.

This clonotype was counted a few times. V is TRBV3-1 and J is TRBJ2-7; D unclear. This CDR3 has 13 amino acids. V lost 1 base to trimming and J lost 2 bases, with 6 bases between them. Germline V gene data show CDR1 as LGHDT and CDR2 as YNNKEL (reference sequence). This chain's CDR3 is CASSQGITYEQYF. In nucleotides, the CDR3 is TGTGCCAGCAGCCAAGGAATCACCTACGAGCAGTACTTC.

The rearrangement links TRBV9 to TRBJ2-7; no firm D call. Trimming removed 0 bases at V and 5 bases at J, with 12 bases between. The CDR3 is 14 amino acids. CDR1 and CDR2 (germline): SGDLS, YYNGEE. The CDR3 loop is CASSVGPSRDEQYF. CDR3 coding DNA: TGTGCCAGCAGCGTAGGCCCTTCTAGAGACGAGCAGTACTTC.

This clonotype was detected only a few times. The chain couples TRBV15 to TRBJ2-5; 7 bases line up with TRBD1. The CDR3 extends over 14 amino acids. Germline assignment: CDR1 LNHNV and CDR2 YYDKDF (reference sequence). With V trimmed by 2 bases and J by 5 bases, 5 bases remained unmatched. The CDR3 protein is CATSRPDRRETQYF. CDR3 in DNA: TGTGCCACCAGCAGACCGGACAGGCGTGAGACCCAGTACTTC. Full variable domain (missing parts from reference TRBV15 and TRBJ2-5): DAMVIQNPRYQVTQFGKPVTLSCSQTLNHNVMYWYQQKSSQAPKLLFHYYDKDFNNEADTPDNFQSRRPNTSFCFLDIRSPGLGDTAMYLCATSRPDRRETQYFGPGTRLLVL.

V and J are TRBV28 and TRBJ2-3; TRBD2 aligns across 15 bases. V dropped 2 bases and J dropped 5; count of bases not matched to a gene: 5. Germline V gene sequence: CDR1 MDHEN, CDR2 SYDVKM. The CDR3 is 17 amino acids. The CDR3 DNA follows: TGTGCCAGCAGTTTACTAGGACTAGCGGGAGGGGAAGATACGCAGTATTTT. Translating gives CASSLLGLAGGEDTQYF. Using reference TRBV28 and TRBJ2-3 for the parts outside the CDR3, the full variable domain is DVKVTQSSRYLVKRTGEKVFLECVQDMDHENMFWYRQDPGLGLRLIYFSYDVKMKEKGDIPEGYSVSREKKERFSLILESASTNQTSMYLCASSLLGLAGGEDTQYFGPGTRLTVL.

The chain is built from TRBV5-6 and TRBJ2-5; 8 bases line up with TRBD1. This CDR3 contains 15 residues. Germline V CDR1 and CDR2: SGHDT, YYEEEE. J lost 2 bases, V lost 4 bases, and 7 bases had no gene match. For the CDR3, the DNA is TGTGCCAGCAGCGCCCTCGGGACAGGACAAGAGACCCAGTACTTC. This sequence encodes CASSALGTGQETQYF.

The genes are TRBV7-2 and TRBJ2-3, with 10 bases lining up with TRBD2. Germline V lookup: CDR1 SGHTA, CDR2 FQGNSA. CDR3 length equals 19 residues. The ends lost 5 bases at V and 3 bases at J; junction bases unmatched: 17. The CDR3 DNA reads as TGTGCCAGCAGCCGAACTAGCGGGACCCCTAAACGCTTGACAGATACGCAGTATTTT. It codes for CASSRTSGTPKRLTDTQYF.

This clonotype was picked up many times. CDR3 nucleotide sequence: TGTGCCAGCACCCCAGTGGATACGCAGTATTTT. As protein: CASTPVDTQYF. V is TRBV4-2 and J is TRBJ2-3; D remains ambiguous. Germline lookup yields CDR1 LGHNA and CDR2 YNFKEQ. The CDR3 length is 11 residues. Trimming shortened V by 7 bases and J by 6 bases, and 8 bases separated the two germline ends.

The chain carries TRBV5-1 and TRBJ2-2; D gene uncertain. V was clipped by 5 bases and J by 0 bases, with 11 bases between them. CDR3 length: 15 amino acids. Germline V CDR1 and CDR2: SGHRS, YFSETQ. The CDR3 coding sequence is TGCGCCAGCAGTTTTCTGGGTTCGAACACCGGGGAGCTGTTTTTT. Translated: CASSFLGSNTGELFF.

The chain uses TRBV27 and TRBJ1-1; 8 bases match TRBD1. With 5 bases clipped from V and 1 base from J, the junction kept 15 bases outside the gene matches. CDR1 and CDR2 (germline): MNHEY, SMNVEV (reference sequence). The CDR3 runs 18 residues. The CDR3 DNA sequence: TGTGCCAGCAGTCGTTTAAGTTATAGTACAGGGGGGAACACTGAAGCTTTCTTT. Its protein is CASSRLSYSTGGNTEAFF.

The chain is built from TRBV28 and TRBJ2-1; 14 nucleotides match TRBD2. Germline trimming cut 7 bases from V and 4 bases from J; bases unmatched to any gene: 3. Germline values: CDR1 MDHEN, CDR2 SYDVKM. The CDR3 runs 15 residues. The CDR3 reads CASKGLAGVYNEQFF. The CDR3 coding sequence is TGTGCCAGCAAGGGACTAGCGGGAGTATACAATGAGCAGTTCTTC.